This T cell receptor (beta chain) was profiled in a study of PD-L1 blockade in urothelial cancer. Study as a whole: In the mid-2010s, patients got going on atezolizumab, taking 1,200 mg intravenously every 3 weeks. Blood drawn 3 weeks (second dose) and 6 weeks after treatment start was analyzed. Counts from blood samples showed a median of about 140,000 T cells.

The protocol was immunoSEQ multiplex PCR, while the TCRdb copy is restricted to in-frame clones and leaves out a portion. The table includes 35,000 to 45,000 clones, about nine tenths detected once. Per the germline V gene, CDR1 is SGHRS and CDR2 is YFSETQ. This CDR3 comprises 14 residues. The junction had 5 bases not matched to a gene; V was cut back by 4 bases and J by 2 bases. Material: PBMCs, obtained around atezolizumab (anti-PD-L1) treatment. This clonotype was obtained from a man between 65 and 85 years old with urothelial cancer. The chain has TRBV5-1 and TRBJ2-5, with 7 bases matching TRBD1. The CDR3 DNA follows: TGCGCCAGCAGCGAGGGGACAGCGCAAGAGACCCAGTACTTC. This sequence encodes CASSEGTAQETQYF.